This TCR beta chain was retrieved from a study of CD8+CD57+ T cells in acquired aplastic anemia. Turning to the study itself: Mean yield of DNA from sorted CD4+ and CD8+ cells was about 3.2 ug. Findings and limits, study-wide: Statistical testing detected no significant gap in CD8+ Simpson's diversity between patients and controls.

Before being chosen for sequencing, patients had shown CD8+CD57+ cell expansion by flow cytometry. Severe acquired aplastic anemia was present in every patient. Germline CDR1 reads KGHDR; CDR2 reads SFDVKD. V was pared by 4 bases and J by 2 bases, with 4 bases between. The CDR3 is 12 residues long. In its sample, this clonotype was seen once. Its antigen is undetermined. Researchers used genomic DNA as the template to profile TCR beta VDJ and CDR3. One entry per CDR3 protein results from TCRdb running MiXCR on the reads. Of about 200,000 distinct CDR3 sequences listed, over 55% are singletons. The chain employs TRBV24-1 and TRBJ1-2; no definite D call. This receptor was identified in a human donor with aplastic anemia. Source material: sorted CD4+, CD8+, or CD8+CD57+ T cells (not recorded which) from PBMCs. CDR3 coding DNA: TGTGCCACCAGTGAAGGGAACTATGGCTACACCTTC. Its protein is CATSEGNYGYTF.